Reported below is one T cell receptor beta chain. Its antigen is as yet unknown. TCRdb reprocessed the RT-PCR reads with MiXCR, giving one entry per CDR3 protein. The sample contains some 640,000 distinct CDR3 sequences, approximately 13% of which appear only once. This record comes from a study of response to subunit inactivated influenza vaccine. Germline loops: CDR1 MNHEY, CDR2 SVGEGT. Deletions cut 6 bases from V and 5 bases from J, with 23 bases between. This CDR3 is built from 17 residues. Study conclusions and caveats: Researchers suggested that each seasonal influenza vaccination recruits few new T cells.

The clonotype comes from a man aged 45 to 65 who received an inactivated influenza vaccine. The chain combines TRBV6-2 or TRBV6-3 with TRBJ1-5; D is undetermined. The sample was PBMCs from blood, taken 14 to 15 days before vaccination. The CDR3 coding sequence is TGTGCCAGCAGATCCGGGCTCCCTACCCGGCAGCATCAGCCCCAGCATTTT. The encoded protein is CASRSGLPTRQHQPQHF.